The T cell receptor (beta chain) described here comes from a study of cytomegalovirus exposure and HLA in healthy donors. The study, taken as a whole, reports: Most subjects had HLA-A and HLA-B alleles reportedly predicted accurately by TCR beta sequences. CMV serostatus alone was available as immune exposure information. A cluster of highly shared sequence variants was likely a sequencing artifact.

To note about this clone: What it binds is unknown.

With 60 Vbeta and 13 Jbeta primers, the PCR was carried out. Only in-frame clones appear in the TCRdb table, and some are missing; sequencing was by immunoSEQ multiplex PCR. The profile shows roughly 150,000 clones, 70% to 80% of them singletons. The receptor comes from a man aged 25 to 40 in good health and CMV-seronegative. The sample consisted of PBMCs.

The CDR3 loop is CASSLGFGIDEQYF. The CDR3 coding sequence is TGTGCCAGCAGCTTAGGGTTCGGTATCGACGAGCAGTACTTC. The chain carries TRBV7-2 and TRBJ2-7; no firm D call. CDR1 is SGHTA, CDR2 FQGNSA, per germline. The CDR3 loop spans 14 amino acids. The V gene lost 1 base and the J gene lost 5 bases, with 12 bases spanning the gap.